This T cell receptor beta chain was recorded in a study of blood T cells in healthy people across ages. Regarding the study as a whole: Underestimates were what the diversity estimates from one million T cells were considered to be.

PCR was performed a second time for about 6 to 12 cycles using a sample-barcoded 5' primer and a J-beta primer mix. CDR3-containing paired-end reads numbering at least 2.5 million came from each sample. TCRdb re-called the 5' RACE reads with MiXCR, one entry per CDR3 protein. Here the sample spans approximately 670,000 distinct CDR3 sequences, less than 45% being singletons. A word on this clonotype: Its antigen remains unidentified.

V was clipped by 0 bases and J by 1 base, with 7 bases between them. This CDR3 contains 14 residues. Germline CDR1 and CDR2: SGHRS and YFSETQ. This sequence was found in an elderly man in good health. Sequenced: blood. This chain joins TRBV5-1 and TRBJ1-2; D unclear. The CDR3 loop reads CASSLAGDNYGYTF. The CDR3 DNA reads as TGCGCCAGCAGCTTGGCCGGTGATAACTATGGCTACACCTTC.